The 22 T cell receptor beta chains listed next were all sequenced from one sample in a study of blood T cells in healthy people across ages. Using a J-beta primer mix together with a sample-barcoded 5' primer, a second PCR was run for roughly 7 to 11 cycles. TCRdb fed the 5' RACE reads into MiXCR, producing one record per CDR3 protein. The sample includes 1.5 million to 2 million distinct CDR3 sequences, approximately 30% seen only once; the top ten take 7.7%. The specimen was blood. Every receptor here comes from a woman in her twenties or thirties in good health.

V and J are TRBV10-3 and TRBJ1-2; D is uncertain. V was trimmed by 4 bases and J by 2 bases, leaving 11 bases between them. The CDR3 sequence is 14 residues long. Germline V gene data show CDR1 as ENHRY and CDR2 as SYGVKD. The CDR3 DNA follows: TGTGCCATCAGTGCGAGGCCTACGAACTATGGCTACACCTTC. Amino acid sequence: CAISARPTNYGYTF.

This rearrangement joins TRBV20-1 to TRBJ2-2, with D unclear. Trimming cost V 1 base and J 2 bases, with 8 bases left between them. Germline V gives CDR1 DFQATT, CDR2 SNEGSKA (reference sequence). The CDR3 spans 14 residues. CDR3 bases: TGCAGTGCTAGAGTACGAGTTAACACCGGGGAGCTGTTTTTT. Protein product: CSARVRVNTGELFF.

This rearrangement joins TRBV20-1 to TRBJ2-7; 8 bases are a match to TRBD2. CDR3 size: 12 residues. The germline V gene has CDR1 DFQATT and CDR2 SNEGSKA (reference sequence). The junction had 7 bases not matched to a gene; V was cut back by 6 bases and J by 6 bases. CDR3 sequence: CSAAAGGGEQYF. The CDR3 DNA reads TGCAGTGCAGCTGCGGGAGGTGGCGAGCAGTACTTC.

This clonotype was found a few times. This chain connects TRBV24-1 to TRBJ1-1; the D is unclear. This CDR3 region has 12 residues. CDR1 is KGHDR and CDR2 is SFDVKD in the germline V gene. The V and J ends lost 2 bases and 11 bases respectively, with 11 bases between them. Written as DNA, the CDR3 is TGTGCCACCAGTGATTCGACCTCGAGGGCTTTCTTT. Its protein product is CATSDSTSRAFF.

This clonotype has only a few counts. This chain connects TRBV5-1 to TRBJ2-2; D ambiguous. Trimming left V 3 bases short and J 5 bases short, with 14 bases between. Per the germline V gene, CDR1 is SGHRS and CDR2 is YFSETQ. CDR3 length: 15 amino acids. The CDR3 here is CASSSGVFETGELFF. CDR3 nucleotides: TGCGCCAGCAGCTCTGGGGTATTTGAGACCGGGGAGCTGTTTTTT.

This clonotype was seen more than once but under ten times. V gene TRBV6-2 or TRBV6-3 combines with J gene TRBJ2-1; perhaps TRBD2 as D (5 bases). Germline V gene data show CDR1 as MNHEY and CDR2 as SVGEGT. Trimming left V 5 bases short and J 0 bases short, with 14 bases between. The CDR3 is made up of 16 amino acids. The CDR3 nucleotides read TGTGCCAGCAGTACTGGACTGAAGAGCTCCTACAATGAGCAGTTCTTC. As protein: CASSTGLKSSYNEQFF.

The chain joins TRBV7-9 to TRBJ1-1, with D perhaps matching TRBD1 (5 bases). Germline loops: CDR1 SEHNR, CDR2 FQNEAQ (reference sequence). The length of the CDR3 is 16 residues. Between the trimmed V and J ends, which lost 8 bases and 0 bases, there was a span of 19 bases. In nucleotides, the CDR3 is TGTGCCAGCGCTCCCCTGACAGAGTACATGAACACTGAAGCTTTCTTT. This encodes CASAPLTEYMNTEAFF.

This clonotype was seen a few times. This chain links TRBV29-1 with TRBJ2-6; D is possibly TRBD2 (5 bases). From germline, CDR1 is SQVTM and CDR2 ANQGSEA. The CDR3 is 13 amino acids. Trimming stripped 7 bases from V and 1 base from J, with 8 bases between. This chain's CDR3 is CSAAGSGANVLTF. CDR3 nucleotides: TGCAGCGCTGCGGGTTCTGGGGCCAACGTCCTGACTTTC.

This clonotype was counted at least ten times. The chain has TRBV20-1 and TRBJ2-5; tentative D call: TRBD1 (7 bases). The CDR3 contains 13 residues. Germline V gives CDR1 DFQATT, CDR2 SNEGSKA (reference sequence). The V and J ends lost 6 bases and 5 bases respectively, with 16 bases between them. The CDR3 DNA reads as TGCAGTGCCCCAGGGGGGTCAGGGGAGACCCAGTACTTC. This gives the protein CSAPGGSGETQYF.

The V gene is TRBV7-6, the J gene TRBJ2-2; perhaps D is TRBD1 or TRBD2 (5 bases each). Trimming left V 5 bases short and J 4 bases short, with 17 bases between. Germline V gene sequence: CDR1 SGHVS, CDR2 FNYEAQ. The CDR3 covers 16 residues. CDR3 region: CASSRWGNLGTGELFF. DNA of the CDR3: TGTGCCAGCAGCCGATGGGGGAATCTAGGCACCGGGGAGCTGTTTTTT.

This clonotype was observed many times. CDR3 coding DNA: TGTGCCAGCAGCTTGGGAGGGCTCGATACGCAGTATTTT. This sequence encodes CASSLGGLDTQYF. The chain recombines TRBV7-2 with TRBJ2-3; 7 nucleotides agree with TRBD2. Germline V lookup: CDR1 SGHTA, CDR2 FQGNSA. The V gene end was trimmed by 3 bases and the J gene end by 6 bases; junction bases not matched to a gene: 3. The CDR3 runs 13 residues. Drawing the rest from reference TRBV7-2 and TRBJ2-3, the complete variable domain is GAGVSQSPSNKVTEKGKDVELRCDPISGHTALYWYRQSLGQGLEFLIYFQGNSAPDKSGLPSDRFSAERTGGSVSTLTIQRTQQEDSAVYLCASSLGGLDTQYFGPGTRLTVL.

J is TRBJ1-5 and V is TRBV7-9; D not resolved. Germline CDR1 reads SEHNR; CDR2 reads FQNEAQ (reference sequence). This CDR3 is 15 amino acids long. Trimming took 5 bases from V and 0 from J, leaving 11 bases between them. In DNA form, the CDR3 reads TGTGCCAGCAGCCCCAGTCAAAATAGCAATCAGCCCCAGCATTTT. It specifies CASSPSQNSNQPQHF.

The V gene is TRBV7-7, the J gene TRBJ2-5; tentatively, D is TRBD1 (7 bases). The V and J ends lost 2 bases and 5 bases respectively, with 27 bases between them. Germline values: CDR1 SSHAT, CDR2 FNYEAQ (reference sequence). The CDR3 extends over 19 amino acids. The CDR3 protein is CASSLIPPFLTGEVETQYF. The CDR3, as DNA: TGTGCCAGCAGCTTAATTCCCCCCTTCCTCACAGGGGAGGTGGAGACCCAGTACTTC.

This rearrangement joins TRBV6-5 to TRBJ2-5, with TRBD1 matching 8 bases. CDR3 length: 15 amino acids. Germline trimming cut 6 bases from V and 7 bases from J; bases unmatched to any gene: 13. Per germline, CDR1 MNHEY and CDR2 SVGAGI. This CDR3 is CASRPDRGEKGTQYF. CDR3 DNA sequence: TGTGCCAGCAGACCAGACAGGGGTGAAAAGGGGACCCAGTACTTC.

V and J are TRBV5-5 and TRBJ2-3; no clear D gene. CDR1 SGHKS and CDR2 YYEKEE come from the germline V gene (reference sequence). The V end was cut by 4 bases, the J end by 2 bases, with 11 bases between. The CDR3 loop spans 14 amino acids. The DNA for the CDR3 is TGTGCCAGCAGCCGTGATTTCCCCACAGATACGCAGTATTTT. Protein sequence: CASSRDFPTDTQYF.

This clonotype was counted a few times. The rearrangement joins TRBV20-1 to TRBJ2-1; TRBD2 agrees at 14 bases. In germline, CDR1 is DFQATT, CDR2 SNEGSKA (reference sequence). The CDR3 loop spans 17 amino acids. V dropped 5 bases and J dropped 10; count of bases not matched to a gene: 16. The DNA for the CDR3 is TGCAGTGCTGGGGGGGACAGGGGACTAGCGGGAGCAAGGGAGCAGTTCTTC. Its translation is CSAGGDRGLAGAREQFF.

V gene TRBV6-5 combines with J gene TRBJ2-3, with 7 bases fitting TRBD1. Germline-derived CDR1 and CDR2 are MNHEY and SVGAGI. The CDR3 runs to 16 residues. The junction had 6 bases not matched to a gene; V was cut back by 2 bases and J by 1 base. Written as DNA, the CDR3 is TGTGCCAGCAGTTACCCTACAGGGGCCGGCACAGATACGCAGTATTTT. This sequence encodes CASSYPTGAGTDTQYF.

The sample holds a few counts of this clonotype. The J gene is TRBJ2-7, the V gene TRBV21-1; TRBD1, the table's D call, was not compared with the DNA. TRBV21-1 is designated a pseudogene. The CDR3 totals 13 residues. The CDR3 reads CASSKGPGYEQYF. CDR3 nucleotides: TGTGCCAGCAGCAAAGGCCCTGGGTACGAGCAGTACTTC.

The table lists this clonotype with a count of one. The V and J genes are TRBV29-1 and TRBJ2-7; D may be TRBD2 (6 bases). Germline CDR1 and CDR2: SQVTM and ANQGSEA. V was trimmed by 5 bases and J by 4 bases, leaving 12 bases between them. CDR3 length equals 12 residues. CDR3 in DNA: TGCAGCGTTCCGGGGGATGGGTACGAGCAGTACTTC. Translated: CSVPGDGYEQYF.

This clonotype was seen only once. V is TRBV7-2 and J is TRBJ2-1; D unclear. Germline assignment: CDR1 SGHTA and CDR2 FQGNSA. Trimming pared 2 bases from V and 13 bases from J, leaving 15 bases between. The CDR3 has 13 amino acids. The CDR3 sequence: CASSLSGMPTQFF. The CDR3 nucleotides read TGTGCCAGCAGCTTATCTGGGATGCCGACCCAGTTCTTC.

As regards this clonotype: This may come from a read error, since a much larger clone is one base off. The chain couples TRBV28 to TRBJ2-7; 9 bases line up with TRBD1. Germline CDR1 reads MDHEN; CDR2 reads SYDVKM. The CDR3 runs to 14 residues. The CDR3 reads CASFSGTGTYDQYF. CDR3 nucleotide sequence: TGTGCCAGCTTCTCGGGGACAGGGACCTACGACCAGTACTTC.

The J gene is TRBJ2-7, the V gene TRBV6-2 or TRBV6-3; 8 bases match TRBD1. The CDR3 sequence is 14 residues long. Trimming took 5 bases from V and 6 from J; bases not matched to a gene: 9. The V gene's germline CDR1 is MNHEY and CDR2 SVGEGT. CDR3 in DNA: TGTGCCAGCAGTCGCGGGACAGGCCTGGGCGAGCAGTACTTC. Its protein is CASSRGTGLGEQYF.